A selection of T cell receptor beta chains follows, all from one sample in a study of T cell responses to AZD1222 COVID-19 vaccine. TCRdb's copy holds only in-frame clones and misses some; the assay was immunoSEQ multiplex PCR. The top ten clones hold roughly 5.5% of a sample with 150,000 to 200,000 clones, 90% to 95% of them seen once. Source: peripheral blood, taken 28 days after the second AZD1222 dose. These receptors were obtained from an adult who received the AZD1222 COVID-19 vaccine. Each CDR3 is given with its conserved first and last residue. The D gene is left open where the match is weak. Where a row states a size, it is once, few, many or the class of an expanded clone; other rows omit it.

clone_size: .
j_call: TRBJ1-5
v_call: TRBV10-3
d_call: .
cdr3_nt: TGTGCCATCAGTGACAGTTATCAGCCCCAGCATTTT
cdr3_aa: CAISDSYQPQHF

clone_size: .
j_call: TRBJ1-3
v_call: TRBV5-1
d_call: .
cdr3_nt: TGCGCCAGCAGACCCGATCCGGGCTCCTCTGGAAACACCATATATTTT
cdr3_aa: CASRPDPGSSGNTIYF

clone_size: .
j_call: TRBJ1-5
v_call: TRBV6-2/TRBV6-3
d_call: .
cdr3_nt: TGTGCCAGCAGTTACCTTCCAGGAAATAATCAGCCCCAGCATTTT
cdr3_aa: CASSYLPGNNQPQHF

clone_size: .
j_call: TRBJ2-2
v_call: TRBV7-9
d_call: .
cdr3_nt: TGTGCCAGCAGCTTAATGAACACCGGGGAGCTGTTTTTT
cdr3_aa: CASSLMNTGELFF

clone_size: .
j_call: TRBJ2-2
v_call: TRBV2
d_call: TRBD1
cdr3_nt: TGTGCCAGCAGTGACAGGGGGCGAAGCACCGGGGAGCTGTTTTTT
cdr3_aa: CASSDRGRSTGELFF

clone_size: .
j_call: TRBJ2-2
v_call: TRBV7-2
d_call: .
cdr3_nt: TGTGCCAGCAGCTTAGTGACACTGAACACCGGGGAGCTGTTTTTT
cdr3_aa: CASSLVTLNTGELFF

clone_size: .
j_call: TRBJ2-3
v_call: TRBV9
d_call: .
cdr3_nt: TGTGCCAGCAGCGTAGGAGGGACCGATACGCAGTATTTT
cdr3_aa: CASSVGGTDTQYF

clone_size: .
j_call: TRBJ2-1
v_call: TRBV1
d_call: .
cdr3_nt: TGCACCAGCACCAGACTAGCGGGGGAAAATGAGCAGTTCTTC
cdr3_aa: CTSTRLAGENEQFF

clone_size: .
j_call: TRBJ1-1
v_call: TRBV6-5
d_call: .
cdr3_nt: TGTGCCAGCAGTTACGGCAGGGGACCTGAAGCTTTCTTT
cdr3_aa: CASSYGRGPEAFF

clone_size: .
j_call: TRBJ2-1
v_call: TRBV9
d_call: .
cdr3_nt: TGTGCCAGCAGCAGGTCGGCTAGCAGCTCCTACAATGAGCAGTTCTTC
cdr3_aa: CASSRSASSSYNEQFF

clone_size: .
j_call: TRBJ1-5
v_call: TRBV19
d_call: TRBD1
cdr3_nt: TGTGCCAGTACAGGGGGCGGAAATCAGCCCCAGCATTTT
cdr3_aa: CASTGGGNQPQHF

clone_size: .
j_call: TRBJ1-1
v_call: TRBV6-1
d_call: .
cdr3_nt: TGTGCCAGCAGTGACGCATTAGGACAGACGAACACTGAAGCTTTCTTT
cdr3_aa: CASSDALGQTNTEAFF

clone_size: .
j_call: TRBJ2-1
v_call: TRBV7-2
d_call: .
cdr3_nt: TGTGCCAGCAGCTCCCGATTTGAACCGGGAGATAGTGAGCAGTTCTTC
cdr3_aa: CASSSRFEPGDSEQFF

clone_size: .
j_call: TRBJ1-5
v_call: TRBV3-1/TRBV3-2
d_call: .
cdr3_nt: TGTGCCAGCAGCCTTAGTTACTCAGCCGGTCATCAGCCCCAGCATTTT
cdr3_aa: CASSLSYSAGHQPQHF

clone_size: .
j_call: TRBJ2-3
v_call: TRBV5-1
d_call: TRBD2
cdr3_nt: TGCGCCAGCAGCTTGGTAGCGGGGACAGATACGCAGTATTTT
cdr3_aa: CASSLVAGTDTQYF

clone_size: once
j_call: TRBJ1-1
v_call: TRBV7-3
d_call: .
cdr3_nt: TGTGCCAGCAGCTTGACCGGGAACACTGAAGCTTTCTTT
cdr3_aa: CASSLTGNTEAFF

clone_size: .
j_call: TRBJ1-6
v_call: TRBV25-1
d_call: .
cdr3_nt: TGTGCCAGTACGGGCGGTCCCAGAGGTTCACCCCTCCACTTT
cdr3_aa: CASTGGPRGSPLHF

clone_size: .
j_call: TRBJ1-2
v_call: TRBV18
d_call: .
cdr3_nt: TGTGCCAGCTCACCCCGACAGACGGAAGGCTACACCTTC
cdr3_aa: CASSPRQTEGYTF

clone_size: .
j_call: TRBJ1-1
v_call: TRBV2
d_call: .
cdr3_nt: TGTGCCAGCAGAGGGGGGGTTTCTGAAGCTTTCTTT
cdr3_aa: CASRGGVSEAFF

clone_size: .
j_call: TRBJ2-1
v_call: TRBV7-8
d_call: TRBD2
cdr3_nt: TGTGCCAGCACCTCGGGACTAGCGGGTTTTGAGCAGTTCTTC
cdr3_aa: CASTSGLAGFEQFF

clone_size: .
j_call: TRBJ1-1
v_call: TRBV5-1
d_call: .
cdr3_nt: TGCGCCAGCAGCCCGGGTGGGACGAACACTGAAGCTTTCTTT
cdr3_aa: CASSPGGTNTEAFF

clone_size: .
j_call: TRBJ2-7
v_call: TRBV6-5
d_call: TRBD2
cdr3_nt: TGTGCCAGCAGTTACAAGCGGGAGAGTAACTACGAGCAGTACTTC
cdr3_aa: CASSYKRESNYEQYF

clone_size: .
j_call: TRBJ1-4
v_call: TRBV18
d_call: .
cdr3_nt: TGTGCCAGCTCACCATCCTACGTGAATGAAAAACTGTTTTTT
cdr3_aa: CASSPSYVNEKLFF

clone_size: once
j_call: TRBJ2-7
v_call: TRBV6-5
d_call: TRBD2
cdr3_nt: TGTGCCTCAGCAAAGGAAAGCGGGAGGTGGAACGAGCAGTACTTC
cdr3_aa: CASAKESGRWNEQYF

clone_size: .
j_call: TRBJ2-2
v_call: TRBV14
d_call: TRBD2
cdr3_nt: TGTGCCAGCAGCCAGGGCGGGAGTCCCACCGGGGAGCTGTTTTTT
cdr3_aa: CASSQGGSPTGELFF

clone_size: .
j_call: TRBJ2-3
v_call: TRBV6-2/TRBV6-3
d_call: .
cdr3_nt: TGTGCCAGCAGTTACCCGCCCTTGGAGAATGTCGGCACAGATACGCAGTATTTT
cdr3_aa: CASSYPPLENVGTDTQYF

clone_size: .
j_call: TRBJ1-2
v_call: TRBV4-1
d_call: TRBD1
cdr3_nt: TGCGCCAGCAGCCGTTCTACAGGGGGCAACTATGGCTACACCTTC
cdr3_aa: CASSRSTGGNYGYTF

clone_size: .
j_call: TRBJ1-2
v_call: TRBV6-1
d_call: .
cdr3_nt: TGTGCCAGCAGTGAAGCGGAGCTAGACCCATATGGCTACACCTTC
cdr3_aa: CASSEAELDPYGYTF

clone_size: .
j_call: TRBJ2-1
v_call: TRBV6-5
d_call: .
cdr3_nt: TGTGCCAGCAGTTACTCTAGCGAGTCCAATGAGCAGTTCTTC
cdr3_aa: CASSYSSESNEQFF

clone_size: .
j_call: TRBJ1-2
v_call: TRBV16
d_call: .
cdr3_nt: TGTGCCAGCAGCCAATATGGTAACAGCTATGGCTACACCTTC
cdr3_aa: CASSQYGNSYGYTF

clone_size: once
j_call: TRBJ2-1
v_call: TRBV11-3
d_call: TRBD2
cdr3_nt: TGTGCCAGCAGCCCACCGGGACTAGCGGGTCACAATGAGCAGTTCTTC
cdr3_aa: CASSPPGLAGHNEQFF

clone_size: .
j_call: TRBJ2-7
v_call: TRBV7-6
d_call: TRBD2
cdr3_nt: TGTGCCAGCAGCTTAAAGCTAGCGGACGCCTACGAGCAGTACTTC
cdr3_aa: CASSLKLADAYEQYF

clone_size: .
j_call: TRBJ2-7
v_call: TRBV2
d_call: TRBD2
cdr3_nt: TGTGCCAGCAGCGACCCCATCTCCGCGGGAGGTCACTACGAGCAGTACTTC
cdr3_aa: CASSDPISAGGHYEQYF

clone_size: .
j_call: TRBJ2-1
v_call: TRBV24-1
d_call: .
cdr3_nt: TGTGCCACCAGTGATGCGGGTACGCAGTTCTTC
cdr3_aa: CATSDAGTQFF

clone_size: .
j_call: TRBJ2-1
v_call: TRBV7-9
d_call: .
cdr3_nt: TGTGCCAGCAGCATGCCCGGGACTCCCTACAATGAGCAGTTCTTC
cdr3_aa: CASSMPGTPYNEQFF

clone_size: .
j_call: TRBJ2-7
v_call: TRBV21-1
d_call: .
cdr3_nt: TGTGCCAGCAGCTTCCCCGTAGCGGGTTCCTCCTACGAGCAGTACTTC
cdr3_aa: CASSFPVAGSSYEQYF

clone_size: once
j_call: TRBJ1-1
v_call: TRBV28
d_call: .
cdr3_nt: TGTGCCAGCAGTCCCGACGGGGGGAGAGACACTGAAGCTTTCTTT
cdr3_aa: CASSPDGGRDTEAFF

clone_size: .
j_call: TRBJ1-3
v_call: TRBV15
d_call: TRBD1
cdr3_nt: TGTGCCACGAAGGACAGGGGAAATCATGGAAACACCATATATTTT
cdr3_aa: CATKDRGNHGNTIYF

clone_size: .
j_call: TRBJ1-4
v_call: TRBV30
d_call: .
cdr3_nt: TGTGCCTGGAGGGGCATATCGGCCTCGTTGGAAAAACTGTTTTTT
cdr3_aa: CAWRGISASLEKLFF

clone_size: .
j_call: TRBJ1-1
v_call: TRBV20-1
d_call: .
cdr3_nt: TGCAGTGCTCAGATCAACACTGAAGCTTTCTTT
cdr3_aa: CSAQINTEAFF

clone_size: .
j_call: TRBJ2-1
v_call: TRBV6-1
d_call: TRBD2
cdr3_nt: TGTGCCAGTTTCCTAGCGGGAGCGGGCAATGAGCAGTTCTTC
cdr3_aa: CASFLAGAGNEQFF

clone_size: .
j_call: TRBJ1-1
v_call: TRBV19
d_call: .
cdr3_nt: TGTGCCAGTAGCCGCCACGGGGAGACGGCTTTCTTT
cdr3_aa: CASSRHGETAFF

clone_size: once
j_call: TRBJ2-5
v_call: TRBV6-2/TRBV6-3
d_call: TRBD2
cdr3_nt: TGTGCCAGCAGTTACTTGCGGCGGGAGGGTCGAGAGACCCAGTACTTC
cdr3_aa: CASSYLRREGRETQYF

clone_size: .
j_call: TRBJ2-4
v_call: TRBV3-1/TRBV3-2
d_call: .
cdr3_nt: TGTGCCAGCAGCCAAGGGGGTGCGGTTTATGGCCAAAACATTCAGTACTTC
cdr3_aa: CASSQGGAVYGQNIQYF

clone_size: few
j_call: TRBJ2-3
v_call: TRBV9
d_call: TRBD1
cdr3_nt: TGTGCCAGCAGCTTTGGACAGGGGACCTCCAGATTTGATACGCAGTATTTT
cdr3_aa: CASSFGQGTSRFDTQYF

clone_size: .
j_call: TRBJ2-7
v_call: TRBV6-5
d_call: .
cdr3_nt: TGTGCCAGCAGTTACTTCGCTAGCGCGGCCTACGAGCAGTACTTC
cdr3_aa: CASSYFASAAYEQYF

clone_size: .
j_call: TRBJ2-3
v_call: TRBV19
d_call: TRBD2
cdr3_nt: TGTGCCAGTAGTATAATCCCACTAGCGATCACAGATACGCAGTATTTT
cdr3_aa: CASSIIPLAITDTQYF

clone_size: .
j_call: TRBJ1-1
v_call: TRBV21-1
d_call: .
cdr3_nt: TGTGCCAGCAGCAAAGGGTGTAGAGGCCCCTTGAACACTGAAGCTTTCTTT
cdr3_aa: CASSKGCRGPLNTEAFF